This entry lists 9 T cell receptor beta chains sequenced from one sample in a study of human T cells and chemical hapten exposure. Treatment denoted: therapeutic diphenylcyclopropenone sensitization with weekly scalp DPC. Within the library, unique molecular identifiers were attached to each individual cDNA molecule. TCRdb processed the reads anew with MiXCR; each CDR3 protein has one entry. The table includes around 5,300 distinct CDR3 sequences, around half detected once. Sequenced material: whole blood, taken before DPC sensitization or 2, 6, or about 24 weeks after (not recorded which). The receptors shown here come from an adult with alopecia areata. Some clones in this sample may be carry-over from other donors' samples. This table probably holds off-target reads from a library built for another chain.

With regard to this clonotype: The junction does not match germline at one end; this may be a read error. The V gene is TRBV13, the J gene TRBJ2-4; no clear D gene. Looked up from germline, CDR1 is PRHDT and CDR2 is FYEKMQ (reference sequence). This CDR3 has 14 amino acids. The CDR3 loop reads CSSGKMLAKNIQYF. The CDR3 DNA sequence: TGTTCCAGTGGAAAAATGCTAGCCAAAAACATTCAGTACTTC. The whole variable domain, remainder taken from reference TRBV13 and TRBJ2-4, is AAGVIQSPRHLIKEKRETATLKCYPIPRHDTVYWYQQGPGQDPQFLISFYEKMQSDKGSIPDRFSAQQFSDYHSELNMSSLELGDSALYFCSSGKMLAKNIQYFGAGTRLSVL.

The chain combines TRBV28 with TRBJ2-1, with 8 bases matching TRBD2. The CDR3 is made up of 15 amino acids. Per germline, CDR1 MDHEN and CDR2 SYDVKM. Germline trimming cut 6 bases from V and 3 bases from J; bases unmatched to any gene: 7. The DNA of the CDR3 is TGTGCCAGCAGCCGGAGCGGGAGTGACTACAATGAGCAGTTCTTC. Protein: CASSRSGSDYNEQFF.

The genes are TRBV5-1 and TRBJ2-7; 10 bases line up with TRBD1. CDR3 length: 14 residues. V lost 5 bases to trimming and J lost 5 bases; unmatched junction nucleotides: 7. Germline CDR1 SGHRS, CDR2 YFSETQ. CDR3 in DNA: TGCGCCAGCAGACCCGGGACAGGGGTGGACGAGCAGTACTTC. As protein: CASRPGTGVDEQYF. The variable domain in full, completed from reference TRBV5-1 and TRBJ2-7, reads KAGVTQTPRYLIKTRGQQVTLSCSPISGHRSVSWYQQTPGQGLQFLFEYFSETQRNKGNFPGRFSGRQFSNSRSEMNVSTLELGDSALYLCASRPGTGVDEQYFGPGTRLTVT.

The rearrangement links TRBV12-3 or TRBV12-4 to TRBJ2-3; maybe TRBD2 (6 bases). V was cut by 7 bases and J by 0 bases, with 14 bases left in between. The CDR3 runs to 15 residues. The CDR3 nucleotides read TGTGCCAGCACCGACATAGCGGCGAGCACAGATACGCAGTATTTT. Amino acids: CASTDIAASTDTQYF.

This chain uses TRBV6-2 or TRBV6-3 with TRBJ2-5, with TRBD2 as a possible D gene (6 bases). The CDR3 is 12 amino acids. Germline CDR1 is MNHEY and CDR2 is SVGEGT. V lost 8 bases to trimming and J lost 5 bases, with 12 bases between them. CDR3 sequence: CASGLAMETQYF. In DNA form, the CDR3 reads TGTGCCAGCGGGCTAGCGATGGAGACCCAGTACTTC.

This chain connects TRBV5-6 to TRBJ2-3, with D possibly TRBD1 on 6 matching bases. The germline V and J ends were trimmed by 4 bases and 3 bases, with 18 bases remaining between them. Germline loops: CDR1 SGHDT, CDR2 YYEEEE. This CDR3 region has 16 residues. CDR3 nucleotides: TGTGCCAGCAGCCCCCGCCCCAGGGGTGGAACAGATACGCAGTATTTT. Translation: CASSPRPRGGTDTQYF. Based on the CDR3 plus reference TRBV5-6 and TRBJ2-3, the full variable domain is DAGVTQSPTHLIKTRGQQVTLRCSPKSGHDTVSWYQQALGQGPQFIFQYYEEEERQRGNFPDRFSGHQFPNYSSELNVNALLLGDSALYLCASSPRPRGGTDTQYFGPGTRLTVL.

This chain uses TRBV19 with TRBJ2-3, with D maybe TRBD2 (6 bases). CDR3 length: 13 amino acids. Trimming pared 7 bases from V and 1 base from J, leaving 9 bases between. Per the germline V gene, CDR1 is LNHDA and CDR2 is SQIVND (reference sequence). DNA of the CDR3: TGTGCCAGTAAGACGGGGGGCACAGATACGCAGTATTTT. Its protein product is CASKTGGTDTQYF.

This chain connects TRBV25-1 to TRBJ2-3; tentatively, D is TRBD2 (5 bases). Germline-derived CDR1 and CDR2 are MGHDK and SYGVNS. The CDR3 contains 15 residues. V shed 2 bases and J shed 0 bases, with 9 bases lying between them. CDR3 DNA sequence: TGTGCCAGCAGTGAAGCGGGCATTAGCACAGATACGCAGTATTTT. Amino acid sequence: CASSEAGISTDTQYF.

This sequence joins TRBV19 and TRBJ2-7; 15 positions match TRBD2. With 3 bases clipped from V and 6 bases from J, the junction kept 3 bases outside the gene matches. The CDR3 consists of 15 residues. Looked up from germline, CDR1 is LNHDA and CDR2 is SQIVND (reference sequence). CDR3 sequence (DNA): TGTGCCAGTAGTATCCGGACTAGCGGGAGGGGCGAGCAGTACTTC. This gives the protein CASSIRTSGRGEQYF.